What follows are 9 T cell receptor beta chains derived from one specimen sequenced in a study of sequential checkpoint blockade in melanoma. Profiling relied on immunoSEQ multiplex PCR, and the TCRdb table lists in-frame clones only, not all of them. This repertoire shows several thousand clones, roughly a quarter found once; its top ten account for about a tenth. The treatment denotes: randomized to nivolumab then ipilimumab (arm A) or the reverse (arm B). This specimen consisted of tumor tissue (inferred from file names), obtained from a patient given nivolumab and ipilimumab in sequence. The receptors were sampled from a human donor with melanoma.

The chain has TRBV18 and TRBJ2-3; D unresolved. V shed 3 bases and J shed 2 bases, with 9 bases lying between them. Germline CDR1 reads KGHSH; CDR2 reads LQKENI. This CDR3 has 14 residues. The CDR3, as DNA: TGTGCCAGCTCACCCGATACGGTCACAGATACGCAGTATTTT. Translated: CASSPDTVTDTQYF. Full variable domain (rest looked up from reference TRBV18 and TRBJ2-3): NAGVMQNPRHLVRRRGQEARLRCSPMKGHSHVYWYRQLPEEGLKFMVYLQKENIIDESGMPKERFSAEFPKEGPSILRIQQVVRGDSAAYFCASSPDTVTDTQYFGPGTRLTVL.

The chain recombines TRBV19 with TRBJ2-7, with D perhaps matching TRBD1 (5 bases). Between the trimmed V and J ends, which lost 6 bases and 3 bases, there was a span of 18 bases. The CDR3 contains 15 residues. Germline V gene sequence: CDR1 LNHDA, CDR2 SQIVND (reference sequence). CDR3 amino acids: CASSRTPGPFYEQYF. In DNA, the CDR3 is TGTGCCAGTAGCAGAACGCCAGGGCCCTTCTACGAGCAGTACTTC.

This clone was counted between two and nine times. CDR3 nucleotide sequence: TGTGCCAGCAGCTTAGTGGGACAAGCCACAGATACGCAGTATTTT. The encoded protein is CASSLVGQATDTQYF. The V gene is TRBV11-3, the J gene TRBJ2-3, with D tentatively TRBD1 (6 bases). The CDR3 length is 15 residues. The V gene lost 1 base and the J gene lost 2 bases, with 10 bases spanning the gap. Per germline, CDR1 SGHNT and CDR2 YENEEA.

This clone has only a few counts. The rearrangement links TRBV6-8 to TRBJ1-4; D remains unclear. In germline, CDR1 is MNHGY, CDR2 SAAAGT. V lost 2 bases and J lost 0, with 10 bases in between. The CDR3 covers 16 residues. As DNA, the CDR3 is TGTGCCAGCAGTTACGAACCAGTAACAACTAATGAAAAACTGTTTTTT. Translating gives CASSYEPVTTNEKLFF.

This clone has a handful of counts. The chain carries TRBV14 and TRBJ1-1; D remains ambiguous. This CDR3 spans 16 amino acids. In germline, CDR1 is SGHDN, CDR2 FVKESK. Trimming shortened V by 0 bases and J by 0 bases, and 11 bases separated the two germline ends. Here the CDR3 reads CASSQDFLGLNTEAFF. DNA for the CDR3: TGTGCCAGCAGCCAAGATTTTCTTGGGTTGAACACTGAAGCTTTCTTT.

The chain carries TRBV29-1 and TRBJ2-5, with 8 bases identical to TRBD1. Germline V gene sequence: CDR1 SQVTM, CDR2 ANQGSEA. There are 16 residues in the CDR3. After removal of 4 bases from V and 4 bases from J, the junction contained 14 bases not matched to a gene. DNA for the CDR3: TGCAGCGTTGCTACGGGGGCAGGGGGCTGGGGAGAGACCCAGTACTTC. As protein: CSVATGAGGWGETQYF.

A few counts support this clone. The rearrangement joins TRBV6-8 to TRBJ1-5; TRBD1 might be the D (5 bases). Germline CDR1 MNHGY, CDR2 SAAAGT. This CDR3 is built from 15 residues. The V end lost 5 bases, the J end lost 2 bases, and 13 bases lay between the germline ends. CDR3 sequence: CASSGMTGGNQPQHF. The CDR3 DNA follows: TGTGCCAGCAGTGGAATGACGGGGGGCAATCAGCCCCAGCATTTT.

There are many counts of this clone. The chain employs TRBV11-3 and TRBJ1-6; possible D gene TRBD1, 6 bases. Germline V lookup: CDR1 SGHNT, CDR2 YENEEA. The CDR3 runs to 15 residues. V lost 7 bases and J 2 bases, leaving 12 bases between the germline ends. CDR3: CASILGGPYNSPLHF. DNA of the CDR3: TGTGCCAGCATCCTCGGGGGCCCCTATAATTCACCCCTCCACTTT.

The rearrangement joins TRBV12-5 to TRBJ1-2; perhaps TRBD1 as D (5 bases). Looked up from germline, CDR1 is LGHNT and CDR2 is FRNRAP. The CDR3 covers 11 residues. The CDR3 region is CASNSGSGYTF. The CDR3 DNA follows: TGTGCCAGCAATTCAGGGTCTGGCTACACCTTC.